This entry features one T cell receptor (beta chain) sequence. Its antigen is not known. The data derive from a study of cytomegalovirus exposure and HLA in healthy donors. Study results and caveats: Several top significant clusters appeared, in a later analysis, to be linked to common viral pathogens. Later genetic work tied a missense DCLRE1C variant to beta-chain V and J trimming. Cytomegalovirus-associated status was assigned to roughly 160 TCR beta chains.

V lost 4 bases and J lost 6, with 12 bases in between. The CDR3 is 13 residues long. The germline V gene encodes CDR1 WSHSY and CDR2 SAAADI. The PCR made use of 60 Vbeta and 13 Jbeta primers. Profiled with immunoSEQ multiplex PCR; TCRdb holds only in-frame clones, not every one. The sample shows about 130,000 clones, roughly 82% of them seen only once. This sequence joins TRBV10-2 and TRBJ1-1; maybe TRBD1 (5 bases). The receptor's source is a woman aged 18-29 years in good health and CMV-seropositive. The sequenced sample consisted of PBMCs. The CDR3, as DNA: TGCGCCAGCAGTGGCAGGGATTTCCCTGAAGCTTTCTTT. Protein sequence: CASSGRDFPEAFF.